This TCR beta chain derives from a study of blood T cell repertoires in COVID-19. Study context: COVID-19 samples collected from the United States, Italy and Spain covered acute and convalescent phases. PBMCs, B-cell-depleted T cells, or T cells were the source of the cDNA or gDNA that made up the material.

Study processing details: Cell counts per sample came from amplifying reference gene primers. This table comes from immunoSEQ multiplex PCR, and its TCRdb copy is limited to in-frame clones, with some not included. V and J calls and clone size follow that table, whereas D and trimming were derived from the DNA. The data show 95,000 to 150,000 clones, over 65% seen once. Sequencing was carried out using peripheral blood. The receptor was isolated from a human donor with acute or convalescent COVID-19. The donor label of this sample is uncertain.

CDR3 protein: CASGGDTGELFF. CDR3 DNA sequence: TGTGCCAGCGGCGGGGACACCGGGGAGCTGTTTTTT. The V gene is TRBV12-3 or TRBV12-4, the J gene TRBJ2-2, with D perhaps TRBD2 (6 bases). Between the trimmed V and J ends, which lost 8 bases and 3 bases, there was a span of 7 bases. There are 12 residues in the CDR3.